This TCR beta chain is drawn from a study of T cells expressing NK-cell markers. Overall study: Seven HCMV-seropositive donors and one seronegative donor made up the eight sequenced donors.

5'RACE template switching with UMIs produced the TCR beta cDNA. TCRdb reprocessed the 5' RACE reads, keeping one entry per CDR3 protein, no DNA. With 500,000 or so distinct CDR3 sequences in the sample, the ten largest clones hold under 4.5%. The source of this sequence is a man between 18 and 35 years old in good health. Sequenced material: blood T cells: a sorted CD56 or NKG2C T cell subset, CD4+ or CD8+ T cells, or bulk PBMC T cells (not recorded which).

This CDR3 is CATSDREAPPYEQYF. V is TRBV15 and J is TRBJ2-7; the TCRdb D gene call, TRBD1, has no DNA to confirm it. This CDR3 region has 15 residues. Germline CDR1 and CDR2: LNHNV and YYDKDF (reference sequence).